Below, one T cell receptor (beta chain) is given with its context. Libraries were prepared by immunoSEQ multiplex PCR; TCRdb keeps only in-frame clonotypes and omits some of them. This sample has roughly 120,000 clones; approximately 82% occur once, and the top ten carry 7.5%. This specimen belongs to a study of blood T cell repertoires in COVID-19. The wider study: Nucleic acid was either cDNA or gDNA, and it came from T cells, B-cell-depleted T cells, or PBMCs.

Germline CDR1 reads SGHNT; CDR2 reads YYREEE (reference sequence). CDR3 length: 13 residues. The V end lost 4 bases, the J end lost 6 bases, and 12 bases lay between the germline ends. This receptor was taken from an older man with active or convalescent COVID-19. The chain combines TRBV5-4 with TRBJ2-3; possible D gene TRBD1, 6 bases. The specimen was peripheral blood. The CDR3 region is CASSPDRIDTQYF. The CDR3 nucleotides are TGTGCCAGCAGCCCGGACAGAATCGATACGCAGTATTTT.